These T cell receptor beta chains were read from a single sample in a study of blood T cell repertoires in COVID-19. This table comes from immunoSEQ multiplex PCR, and its TCRdb copy is limited to in-frame clones, with some not included. The table records 300,000 to 400,000 clones, approximately 90% of them present only once. The sequencing input was peripheral blood. These receptors were collected from a woman in her forties or fifties with active or convalescent COVID-19. Each CDR3 is given with its conserved first and last residue. D genes are given only for firm matches. Only part of the rows carry a size: once, few, many, or a class if the clone is expanded.

d_call clone_size j_call v_call cdr3_aa cdr3_nt
TRBD1 few TRBJ2-1 TRBV6-5 CASTTGGNEQFF TGTGCCAGCACTACAGGGGGCAATGAGCAGTTCTTC
TRBD2 few TRBJ2-3 TRBV5-8 CASIAGEGWREVIDTQYF TGTGCCAGCATAGCAGGGGAAGGCTGGCGGGAGGTAATAGATACGCAGTATTTT
TRBD1 NA TRBJ1-1 TRBV5-1 CATSTGSGTEAFF TGCGCCACCTCGACAGGGTCCGGCACTGAAGCTTTCTTT
NA NA TRBJ1-1 TRBV30 CAWSVRGLNTEAFF TGTGCCTGGAGTGTCAGGGGACTGAACACTGAAGCTTTCTTT
TRBD1 NA TRBJ2-2 TRBV29-1 CSASRDRDLGELFF TGCAGCGCTAGCCGGGACAGGGATCTCGGGGAGCTGTTTTTT
NA NA TRBJ2-7 TRBV7-9 CASSPSDEQYF TGTGCCAGCAGCCCCTCCGACGAGCAGTACTTC
TRBD2 NA TRBJ2-3 TRBV28 CASSLERYYGGRDTQYF TGTGCCAGCAGTTTGGAACGATACTATGGCGGGAGAGATACGCAGTATTTT
NA once TRBJ1-5 TRBV12-2 CASRRLGTGWNQPQHF TGTGCAAGTCGCCGACTCGGGACAGGGTGGAATCAGCCCCAGCATTTT
TRBD1 NA TRBJ1-1 TRBV19 CASKSGTGTRGTEAFF TGTGCCAGTAAAAGCGGGACAGGGACAAGGGGAACTGAAGCTTTCTTT
NA NA TRBJ1-5 TRBV18 CASSRDSNQPQHF TGTGCCAGCTCGCGGGACAGCAATCAGCCCCAGCATTTT
TRBD1 once TRBJ2-3 TRBV20-1 CSASDRGRTDTQYF TGCAGTGCCAGTGACAGGGGGCGCACAGATACGCAGTATTTT
TRBD2 NA TRBJ2-3 TRBV11-3 CASSFVGGADTQYF TGTGCCAGCAGCTTCGTTGGGGGGGCAGATACGCAGTATTTT
NA NA TRBJ2-7 TRBV5-4 CASSLWGRAGRLGEQYF TGTGCCAGCAGCTTGTGGGGGCGGGCAGGGCGATTGGGTGAGCAGTACTTC
NA NA TRBJ2-5 TRBV4-1 CASSRQIQETQYF TGCGCCAGCAGCCGACAGATTCAAGAGACCCAGTACTTC
NA NA TRBJ2-7 TRBV3-1/TRBV3-2 CASSPGDSSYEQYF TGTGCCAGCAGCCCGGGGGACAGCTCCTACGAGCAGTACTTC
NA NA TRBJ1-5 TRBV6-5 CASSQGSYQPQHF TGTGCCAGCAGTCAGGGGAGTTATCAGCCCCAGCATTTT
TRBD1 NA TRBJ2-7 TRBV7-2 CASSPYRDRVYEQYF TGTGCCAGCAGCCCGTACCGGGACAGGGTATACGAGCAGTACTTC
TRBD1 once TRBJ1-4 TRBV9 CASSPAGTGFVKLFF TGTGCCAGCAGCCCCGCTGGGACAGGGTTTGTAAAACTGTTTTTT
NA NA TRBJ1-1 TRBV20-1 CSASRQPNTEAFF TGCAGTGCTAGTAGACAACCGAACACTGAAGCTTTCTTT
TRBD1 NA TRBJ1-3 TRBV30 CAWSVNRGSGNTIYF TGTGCCTGGAGTGTTAACAGGGGATCTGGAAACACCATATATTTT
NA few TRBJ1-5 TRBV18 CASSNLYSNQPQHF TGTGCCAGCTCTAACCTCTATAGCAATCAGCCCCAGCATTTT
TRBD1 NA TRBJ1-2 TRBV27 CASSPSHGTAMRGYTF TGTGCCAGCAGTCCAAGTCACGGGACAGCGATGAGAGGCTACACCTTC
TRBD1 NA TRBJ1-1 TRBV12-3/TRBV12-4 CASSLTRGVAFF TGTGCCAGCAGTTTAACCAGGGGGGTAGCTTTCTTT
NA NA TRBJ1-2 TRBV7-2 CASSLYSLEGYTF TGTGCCAGCAGCTTGTATAGTTTAGAGGGCTACACCTTC
TRBD2 NA TRBJ2-1 TRBV5-1 CASSLDGLAVFF TGCGCCAGCAGCTTGGATGGACTAGCTGTGTTCTTC
NA NA TRBJ2-5 TRBV7-2 CASSFTQQETQYF TGTGCCAGCAGCTTCACACAGCAAGAGACCCAGTACTTC
TRBD1 NA TRBJ2-7 TRBV4-1 CASSLTGQAHYEQYF TGCGCCAGCAGCCTTACGGGACAGGCCCACTACGAGCAGTACTTC
NA NA TRBJ2-1 TRBV27 CASSYPGVSYNEQFF TGTGCCAGCAGTTATCCGGGAGTATCCTACAATGAGCAGTTCTTC
TRBD2 NA TRBJ2-7 TRBV29-1 CSVRRLAGDGSYEQYF TGCAGCGTCCGAAGATTAGCGGGGGATGGATCCTACGAGCAGTACTTC
NA NA TRBJ1-2 TRBV3-1/TRBV3-2 CASSQDSYYGYTF TGTGCCAGCAGCCAAGACAGTTACTATGGCTACACCTTC
NA NA TRBJ1-1 TRBV19 CASSMGSGGLNTEAFF TGTGCCAGTAGTATGGGGTCAGGAGGTTTGAACACTGAAGCTTTCTTT
TRBD2 NA TRBJ2-7 TRBV3-1/TRBV3-2 CASNHRSGSLSHEQYF TGTGCCAGCAACCACCGGAGCGGGAGTTTGTCCCACGAGCAGTACTTC
TRBD1 NA TRBJ1-2 TRBV2 CASRTGQGGSGYTF TGTGCCAGCAGGACTGGACAGGGAGGAAGTGGCTACACCTTC
NA NA TRBJ1-6 TRBV6-5 CASRDKTAHNSPLHF TGTGCCAGCAGGGATAAGACAGCGCATAATTCACCCCTCCACTTT
NA NA TRBJ1-6 TRBV11-3 CASSLVQNSPLHF TGTGCCAGCAGCTTAGTGCAGAATTCACCCCTCCACTTT
TRBD2 NA TRBJ2-1 TRBV9 CASSPPGGSSYNEQFF TGTGCCAGCAGCCCTCCGGGGGGAAGCTCCTACAATGAGCAGTTCTTC
TRBD2 NA TRBJ2-3 TRBV4-3 CASSQDGAGEADTQYF TGCGCCAGCAGCCAAGACGGAGCGGGAGAAGCAGATACGCAGTATTTT
TRBD2 NA TRBJ2-1 TRBV30 CASISGSGDEQFF TGTGCCTCCATCAGCGGGAGTGGGGATGAGCAGTTCTTC
TRBD1 NA TRBJ1-2 TRBV6-1 CASSDEPGQGNYGYTF TGTGCCAGCAGTGACGAGCCGGGACAGGGGAACTATGGCTACACCTTC
TRBD2 NA TRBJ2-1 TRBV30 CAWSQGLAGGGEQFF TGTGCCTGGAGTCAGGGACTAGCGGGAGGGGGCGAGCAGTTCTTC